Reported below is one TCR beta chain. What it binds is not known. The sample is drawn from a study of T cell responses to AZD1222 COVID-19 vaccine. The length of the CDR3 is 13 residues. Germline V gene lookup returns CDR1 SEHNR and CDR2 FQNEAQ (reference sequence). Trimming took 5 bases from V and 7 from J, leaving 12 bases between them. Study-level findings and limits: The donor cohort was predominantly white British with a female majority, and clonal diversity may have been underestimated. Regions left unmutated in variants are reportedly the target of nearly half of spike-specific TCRs. Samples come after the peak T cell response, not at day 14.

Produced via immunoSEQ multiplex PCR; TCRdb's table is partial and in-frame only. The data show approximately 97,000 clones, around 82% seen once. This sample comprised peripheral blood, obtained on day 0 of AZD1222 vaccination. The sequence derives from an adult in good health. The chain joins TRBV7-9 to TRBJ2-1; D is undetermined. DNA of the CDR3: TGTGCCAGCAGCCTATCTATCACTAATGAGCAGTTCTTC. It is translated as CASSLSITNEQFF.